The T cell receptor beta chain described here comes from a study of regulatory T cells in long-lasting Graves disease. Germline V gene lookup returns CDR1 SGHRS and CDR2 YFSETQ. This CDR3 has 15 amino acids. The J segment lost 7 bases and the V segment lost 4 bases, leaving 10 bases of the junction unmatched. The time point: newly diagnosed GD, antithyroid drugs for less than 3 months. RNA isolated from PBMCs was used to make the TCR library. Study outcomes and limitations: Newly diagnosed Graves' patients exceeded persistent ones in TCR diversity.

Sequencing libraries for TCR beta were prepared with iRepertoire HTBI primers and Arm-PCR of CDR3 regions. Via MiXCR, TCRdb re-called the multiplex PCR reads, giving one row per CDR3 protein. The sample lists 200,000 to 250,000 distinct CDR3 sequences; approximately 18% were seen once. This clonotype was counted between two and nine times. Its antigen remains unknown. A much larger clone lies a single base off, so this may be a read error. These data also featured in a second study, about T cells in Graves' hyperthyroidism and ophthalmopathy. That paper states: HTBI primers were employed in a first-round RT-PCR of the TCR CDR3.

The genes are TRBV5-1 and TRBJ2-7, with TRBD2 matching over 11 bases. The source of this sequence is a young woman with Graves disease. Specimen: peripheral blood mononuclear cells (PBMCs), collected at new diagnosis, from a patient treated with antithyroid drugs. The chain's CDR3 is CASSSASGGINEQYF. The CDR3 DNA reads TGCGCCAGCAGCAGCGCTAGCGGGGGGATTAATGAGCAGTACTTC.